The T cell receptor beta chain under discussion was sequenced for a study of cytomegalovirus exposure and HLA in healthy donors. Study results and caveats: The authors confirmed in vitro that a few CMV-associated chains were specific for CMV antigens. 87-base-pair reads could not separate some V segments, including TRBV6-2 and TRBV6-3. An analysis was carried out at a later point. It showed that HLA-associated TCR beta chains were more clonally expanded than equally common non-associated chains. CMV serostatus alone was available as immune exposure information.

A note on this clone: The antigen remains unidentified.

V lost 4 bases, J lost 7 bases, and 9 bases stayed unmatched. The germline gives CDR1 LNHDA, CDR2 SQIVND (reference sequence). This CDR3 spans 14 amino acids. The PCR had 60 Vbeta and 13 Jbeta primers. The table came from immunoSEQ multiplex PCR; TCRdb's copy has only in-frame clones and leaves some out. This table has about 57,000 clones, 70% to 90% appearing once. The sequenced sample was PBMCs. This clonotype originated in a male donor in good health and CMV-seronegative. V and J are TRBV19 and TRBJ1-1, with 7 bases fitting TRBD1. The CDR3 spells CASSTQTGMGEAFF. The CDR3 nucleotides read TGTGCCAGTAGTACCCAGACAGGGATGGGTGAAGCTTTCTTT.